The subject of this entry is one T cell receptor beta chain. The data were taken from a study of T cell changes during pregnancy in multiple sclerosis. Method: immunoSEQ multiplex PCR; TCRdb's copy keeps in-frame clones and lacks some. The table has some 71,000 clones, about 91% seen once. Germline CDR1 and CDR2: MNHEY and SVGAGI. The CDR3 consists of 16 residues. The V gene lost 0 bases and the J gene lost 0 bases, with 9 bases spanning the gap. Sequencing used CD4+ T cells from peripheral blood mononuclear cells, obtained in the third trimester of pregnancy. The receptor's source is a female donor in good health, enrolled as a control in a pregnancy study. The V call is TRBV6-5, the J call TRBJ1-3; D is ambiguous. This CDR3 is CASSYSRRSSGNTIYF. The CDR3 DNA is TGTGCCAGCAGTTACTCGCGTAGGAGCTCTGGAAACACCATATATTTT.